One and the same sample provided the 20 T cell receptor beta chains below, sequenced in a study of cytomegalovirus exposure and HLA in healthy donors. The assay was immunoSEQ multiplex PCR, and TCRdb's table has in-frame clones only and misses some. This table has under 150,000 clones, about 91% appearing once. Sequencing input: PBMCs. The receptors were sampled from a woman between 18 and 29 years old in good health and CMV-seropositive.

The chain links TRBV12-5 to TRBJ2-3; 7 bases align to TRBD2. Germline V lookup: CDR1 LGHNT, CDR2 FRNRAP. This CDR3 has 13 residues. The V segment lost 6 bases and the J segment 3 bases; nucleotides outside the gene matches: 3. CDR3 protein: CASGPSGTDTQYF. The CDR3 region has the DNA TGTGCTAGTGGACCTAGCGGAACAGATACGCAGTATTTT.

This sequence joins TRBV6-1 and TRBJ1-5; D perhaps matches TRBD1 (5 bases). V was clipped by 6 bases and J by 7 bases, with 13 bases between them. CDR3 length: 13 residues. Germline CDR1 MNHNS, CDR2 SASEGT. This chain's CDR3 is CASRPGGAQPQHF. CDR3 DNA: TGTGCCAGCAGGCCGGGGGGAGCACAGCCCCAGCATTTT.

A single count supports this clone. The rearrangement joins TRBV5-5 to TRBJ1-5; no definite D call. The CDR3 covers 14 residues. V shed 0 bases and J shed 0 bases, with 4 bases lying between them. The germline gives CDR1 SGHKS, CDR2 YYEKEE (reference sequence). CDR3 loop: CASSLDSSNQPQHF. Written as DNA, the CDR3 is TGTGCCAGCAGCTTGGACAGTAGCAATCAGCCCCAGCATTTT. The whole variable domain, remainder taken from reference TRBV5-5 and TRBJ1-5, is DAGVTQSPTHLIKTRGQQVTLRCSPISGHKSVSWYQQVLGQGPQFIFQYYEKEERGRGNFPDRFSARQFPNYSSELNVNALLLGDSALYLCASSLDSSNQPQHFGDGTRLSIL.

The V gene is TRBV5-1, the J gene TRBJ1-2; 7 nucleotides line up with TRBD1. The length of the CDR3 is 16 residues. Germline V gives CDR1 SGHRS, CDR2 YFSETQ. Trimming cost V 3 bases and J 3 bases; bases outside gene matches: 11. The CDR3 DNA reads TGCGCCAGCAGCTCCAAACCCCGGGACAGAGACTATGGCTACACCTTC. Translation: CASSSKPRDRDYGYTF. The full variable domain, in which reference TRBV5-1 and TRBJ1-2 provide the parts outside the CDR3, is KAGVTQTPRYLIKTRGQQVTLSCSPISGHRSVSWYQQTPGQGLQFLFEYFSETQRNKGNFPGRFSGRQFSNSRSEMNVSTLELGDSALYLCASSSKPRDRDYGYTFGSGTRLTVV.

V is TRBV19 and J is TRBJ2-1, with D perhaps TRBD1 (6 bases). Deletions cut 3 bases from V and 10 bases from J, with 13 bases between. The CDR3 totals 13 residues. Germline V gene lookup returns CDR1 LNHDA and CDR2 SQIVND (reference sequence). The CDR3 nucleotides are TGTGCCAGTAGTATCCAGGGGCCCGCGGAGCAGTTCTTC. Residues: CASSIQGPAEQFF.

This chain connects TRBV14 to TRBJ1-6; D ambiguous. Germline V gene data show CDR1 as SGHDN and CDR2 as FVKESK. The CDR3 sequence is 14 residues long. The germline V and J ends were trimmed by 0 bases and 9 bases, with 9 bases remaining between them. The CDR3 spells CASSQDRSGSPLHF. CDR3 bases: TGTGCCAGCAGCCAAGACAGGAGCGGTTCACCCCTCCACTTT.

The chain combines TRBV30 with TRBJ2-5; a weak D match, TRBD1 (7 bases). This CDR3 region has 14 residues. The germline gives CDR1 GTSNPN, CDR2 SVGIG (reference sequence). V was cut by 0 bases and J by 3 bases, with 11 bases left in between. The CDR3: CAWSVGRGEETQYF. In DNA, the CDR3 is TGTGCCTGGAGTGTAGGCAGGGGGGAAGAGACCCAGTACTTC. Full variable domain (missing parts from reference TRBV30 and TRBJ2-5): SQTIHQWPATLVQPVGSPLSLECTVEGTSNPNLYWYRQAAGRGLQLLFYSVGIGQISSEVPQNLSASRPQDRQFILSSKKLLLSDSGFYLCAWSVGRGEETQYFGPGTRLLVL.

Details on this clone: At the DNA level, this CDR3 is encoded by other sequences in the same sample as well. V gene TRBV27 combines with J gene TRBJ1-1; TRBD1 is a possible D gene (6 bases). Germline CDR1 is MNHEY and CDR2 is SMNVEV (reference sequence). CDR3 size: 13 residues. V lost 2 bases and J lost 5, with 9 bases in between. The CDR3 sequence is CASSLGRGTEAFF. For the CDR3, the DNA is TGTGCCAGCAGTTTAGGCAGGGGAACTGAAGCTTTCTTT.

The chain is built from TRBV6-5 and TRBJ2-1; tentatively, D is TRBD2 (5 bases). CDR1 and CDR2 from the germline V gene are MNHEY and SVGAGI. The CDR3 spans 15 residues. V was trimmed by 0 bases and J by 8 bases, leaving 14 bases between them. The CDR3 reads CASSYSPSLLYEQFF. The DNA of the CDR3 is TGTGCCAGCAGTTACTCCCCTAGCTTATTGTATGAGCAGTTCTTC.

The sample holds a few counts of this clone. The chain is built from TRBV10-3 and TRBJ1-6, with D uncertain. The V end was cut by 0 bases, the J end by 8 bases, with 8 bases between. Germline V gene data show CDR1 as ENHRY and CDR2 as SYGVKD. This CDR3 has 14 residues. CDR3 bases: TGTGCCATCAGTGAGTCGATTCGGGATTCACCCCTCCACTTT. Amino acids: CAISESIRDSPLHF.

The chain has TRBV5-3 and TRBJ1-2; no definite D call. TRBV5-3 is sorted into the ORF group, with uncertain function. This CDR3 spans 16 amino acids. Trimming removed 0 bases from V and 1 base from J, with 13 bases in between. In nucleotides, the CDR3 is TGTGCCAGAAGCTTGGCCAGGCGGGCCGATAACTATGGCTACACCTTC. Translating gives CARSLARRADNYGYTF.

The genes are TRBV6-1 and TRBJ1-5; unclear D gene. This CDR3 is built from 15 residues. The germline V and J ends were trimmed by 6 bases and 1 base, with 13 bases remaining between them. Looked up from germline, CDR1 is MNHNS and CDR2 is SASEGT. CDR3 amino acids: CASSYDRESNQPQHF. In DNA, the CDR3 is TGTGCCAGCAGCTACGACCGGGAGAGCAATCAGCCCCAGCATTTT.

CDR3 loop: CASSLYLDRERYGYTF. CDR3 sequence (DNA): TGTGCCAGCAGCTTATATCTGGACAGGGAGAGGTATGGCTACACCTTC. The rearrangement links TRBV7-9 to TRBJ1-2; TRBD1 matches 8 bases. The CDR3 consists of 16 residues. Germline V gene data show CDR1 as SEHNR and CDR2 as FQNEAQ (reference sequence). Trimming took 2 bases from V and 5 from J; bases not matched to a gene: 10.

The genes are TRBV7-6 and TRBJ2-3; 9 nucleotides line up with TRBD1. J was trimmed by 3 bases and V by 5 bases; bases with no gene match: 9. The CDR3 totals 16 residues. The germline CDR1 and CDR2 sequences are SGHVS and FNYEAQ. The CDR3 loop reads CASSPSGQGRTDTQYF. DNA of the CDR3: TGTGCCAGCAGCCCAAGTGGACAGGGGCGGACAGATACGCAGTATTTT. Based on the CDR3 plus reference TRBV7-6 and TRBJ2-3, the full variable domain is GAGVSQSPRYKVTKRGQDVALRCDPISGHVSLYWYRQALGQGPEFLTYFNYEAQQDKSGLPNDRFSAERPEGSISTLTIQRTEQRDSAMYRCASSPSGQGRTDTQYFGPGTRLTVL.

The chain links TRBV7-2 to TRBJ2-5; 9 positions agree with TRBD1. The V gene's germline CDR1 is SGHTA and CDR2 FQGNSA. Trimming at V came to 6 bases and at J to 3 bases, leaving 5 bases not matched to a gene. This CDR3 is built from 14 residues. CDR3 DNA sequence: TGTGCCAGCAGAACCGGGACAGGGAAAGAGACCCAGTACTTC. Residues: CASRTGTGKETQYF.

This chain uses TRBV6-5 with TRBJ2-7; D is possibly TRBD1 (6 bases). Per the germline V gene, CDR1 is MNHEY and CDR2 is SVGAGI. Trimming stripped 0 bases from V and 3 bases from J, with 15 bases between. This CDR3 spans 16 amino acids. The CDR3 protein is CASSYSKGQGRYEQYF. In DNA, the CDR3 is TGTGCCAGCAGTTACTCGAAAGGTCAGGGGCGCTACGAGCAGTACTTC.

This clone appeared a single time. The V call is TRBV19, the J call TRBJ1-5; D gene unclear. CDR1 and CDR2 (germline): LNHDA, SQIVND (reference sequence). The CDR3 has 16 residues. Between the trimmed V and J ends, which lost 3 bases and 0 bases, there was a span of 12 bases. This CDR3 reads CASSMGRLTSNQPQHF. The DNA of the CDR3 is TGTGCCAGTAGTATGGGCAGATTGACTAGCAATCAGCCCCAGCATTTT.

This clone has only one observation. This chain connects TRBV10-1 to TRBJ1-1; no firm D call. This CDR3 is 13 amino acids long. Germline V gives CDR1 WNHNN, CDR2 SYGVQD (reference sequence). V lost 1 base, J lost 1 base, and 4 bases lay in between. CDR3 region: CASSELRNTEAFF. The CDR3 bases are TGCGCCAGCAGTGAGTTGAGGAACACTGAAGCTTTCTTT.

The chain combines TRBV6-5 with TRBJ1-2; D unclear. V was cut by 5 bases and J by 6 bases, with 13 bases left in between. CDR1 is MNHEY, CDR2 SVGAGI, per germline. There are 13 residues in the CDR3. CDR3 sequence reads: CASSPPHFDGYTF. CDR3 nucleotides: TGTGCCAGCAGTCCCCCCCACTTTGATGGCTACACCTTC.

The chain has TRBV5-6 and TRBJ1-2, with 9 bases fitting TRBD1. J gave up 4 bases and V 4 bases, and 5 bases lay outside the gene matches. This CDR3 region has 14 residues. Germline lookup yields CDR1 SGHDT and CDR2 YYEEEE. The CDR3 nucleotides are TGTGCCAGCAGCCCGAACAGGGGGCTCTATGGCTACACCTTC. The encoded protein is CASSPNRGLYGYTF.